The 31 T cell receptor beta chains given below trace back to one sample, sequenced in a study of Graves' ophthalmopathy and Graves' hyperthyroidism. Transcripts of RNA were the source for amplifying TCR beta CDR3 regions. HTBI primers were employed in first-round RT-PCR, then a second-round multiplex PCR followed. TCRdb fed the multiplex PCR reads into MiXCR, producing one record per CDR3 protein. Of about 220,000 distinct CDR3 sequences listed, 20% to 25% are singletons. Sequenced material: peripheral blood. Receptors were obtained from a woman aged 50 to 65 with Graves' ophthalmopathy.

This clonotype has more than one count but fewer than ten. One junction end disagrees with the germline gene, perhaps due to a read error. The chain combines TRBV12-3 or TRBV12-4 with TRBJ2-5; 9 bases agree with TRBD1. The CDR3 totals 14 residues. The CDR3 sequence is CASNNTGGAETQYF. The CDR3 DNA sequence: TGTGCCAGCAATAACACAGGGGGCGCGGAGACTCAGTACTTC.

This clonotype came up many times. The V call is TRBV28, the J call TRBJ2-5; D gene ambiguous. Trimming cost V 7 bases and J 5 bases, with 11 bases left between them. This CDR3 spans 12 amino acids. Germline values: CDR1 MDHEN, CDR2 SYDVKM. CDR3 coding DNA: TGTGCCAGCAAAAAACCCGGGGAGACCCAGTACTTC. This codes for CASKKPGETQYF.

This clonotype was counted many times. V gene TRBV18 combines with J gene TRBJ1-1; 7 nucleotides agree with TRBD1. The V segment lost 0 bases and the J segment 1 base; nucleotides outside the gene matches: 5. The CDR3 has 16 amino acids. Germline lookup yields CDR1 KGHSH and CDR2 LQKENI. CDR3 protein: CASSPPRRQGNTEAFF. The CDR3 DNA reads as TGTGCCAGCTCACCACCGAGAAGACAGGGGAACACTGAAGCTTTCTTT.

This clonotype was recorded many times. V gene TRBV5-1 combines with J gene TRBJ2-7, with D perhaps matching TRBD2 (5 bases). V lost 3 bases, J lost 0 bases, and 13 bases lay in between. CDR1 and CDR2 from the germline V gene are SGHRS and YFSETQ. The CDR3 contains 15 residues. Here the CDR3 reads CASSSRRGSSYEQYF. DNA of the CDR3: TGCGCCAGCAGCTCTAGACGGGGTAGCTCCTACGAGCAGTACTTC. Full variable domain (remainder filled in from reference TRBV5-1 and TRBJ2-7): KAGVTQTPRYLIKTRGQQVTLSCSPISGHRSVSWYQQTPGQGLQFLFEYFSETQRNKGNFPGRFSGRQFSNSRSEMNVSTLELGDSALYLCASSSRRGSSYEQYFGPGTRLTVT.

Ten or more counts support this clonotype. V usage is TRBV29-1 and J usage is TRBJ2-7; either TRBD1 or TRBD2 may supply D (6 bases each). Germline CDR1 reads SQVTM; CDR2 reads ANQGSEA. Trimming took 7 bases from V and 6 from J, leaving 13 bases between them. CDR3 length equals 11 residues. CDR3 DNA sequence: TGCAGCGCAGCACAGGGAGGCGAGCAGTACTTC. It translates to CSAAQGGEQYF.

This clonotype was picked up a small number of times. The V call is TRBV5-1, the J call TRBJ2-7; 15 bases are shared with TRBD2. The CDR3 covers 16 residues. CDR1 SGHRS and CDR2 YFSETQ come from the germline V gene. V gave up 2 bases and J gave up 6 bases; unmatched junction bases: 6. The CDR3 loop reads CASSFWTSGRGGEQYF. As DNA, the CDR3 is TGCGCCAGCAGCTTTTGGACTAGCGGGAGGGGGGGCGAGCAGTACTTC.

The chain carries TRBV28 and TRBJ2-7, with D perhaps matching TRBD1 (6 bases). This CDR3 has 13 residues. Germline loops: CDR1 MDHEN, CDR2 SYDVKM. V shed 6 bases and J shed 4 bases, with 13 bases lying between them. The CDR3 DNA follows: TGTGCCAGCAGCGTCCGGGACAATTACGAGCAGTACTTC. Amino acids: CASSVRDNYEQYF.

This clonotype was counted many times. The chain joins TRBV6-5 to TRBJ1-1; D remains ambiguous. Trimming took 5 bases from V and 11 from J, leaving 15 bases between them. Germline V gives CDR1 MNHEY, CDR2 SVGAGI. The CDR3 has 12 amino acids. CDR3 nucleotides: TGTGCCAGCAGTCCTCCCCGCCGGCCCGCTTTCTTT. It yields the protein CASSPPRRPAFF.

The chain links TRBV27 to TRBJ1-1, with 8 bases fitting TRBD1. Germline loops: CDR1 MNHEY, CDR2 SMNVEV (reference sequence). Trimming removed 7 bases from V and 4 bases from J; junction bases left unmatched: 5. This CDR3 is 13 amino acids long. CDR3 in DNA: TGTGCCAGCACCCGTGACAGGGGCACTGAAGCTTTCTTT. Translating gives CASTRDRGTEAFF.

The chain employs TRBV6-1 and TRBJ2-7, with D possibly matching TRBD2 (5 bases). Trimming left V 6 bases short and J 5 bases short, with 11 bases between. Germline assignment: CDR1 MNHNS and CDR2 SASEGT. This CDR3 has 12 residues. CDR3 sequence: CASSPGSDEQYF. The CDR3 DNA reads as TGTGCCAGCAGCCCGGGGTCGGACGAGCAGTACTTC.

This clonotype was counted many times. This chain joins TRBV19 and TRBJ1-5, with 7 bases matching TRBD1. CDR3 length equals 12 residues. The germline gives CDR1 LNHDA, CDR2 SQIVND (reference sequence). V shed 4 bases and J 7 bases; nucleotides not matched to a gene: 1. The DNA of the CDR3 is TGTGCCAGTAGTACGACAGGGCAGCCCCAGCATTTT. It is translated as CASSTTGQPQHF.

At least ten counts were recorded for this clonotype. The V gene is TRBV20-1, the J gene TRBJ2-5; 8 bases are a match to TRBD2. With V trimmed by 6 bases and J by 3 bases, 12 bases remained unmatched. There are 15 residues in the CDR3. CDR1 and CDR2 (germline): DFQATT, SNEGSKA (reference sequence). CDR3 residues: CSATGTRGKEETQYF. Here the CDR3 DNA reads TGCAGTGCAACCGGGACTAGGGGGAAAGAAGAGACCCAGTACTTC.

This clonotype was observed at least ten times. The chain employs TRBV7-9 and TRBJ2-7; 8 bases align to TRBD1. Germline V gene lookup returns CDR1 SEHNR and CDR2 FQNEAQ (reference sequence). The length of the CDR3 is 13 residues. V lost 4 bases, J lost 3 bases, and 2 bases stayed unmatched. CDR3 sequence (DNA): TGTGCCAGCAGCTCTGACAGGGGCTACGAGCAGTACTTC. This codes for CASSSDRGYEQYF.

This clonotype came up many times. The V gene is TRBV29-1, the J gene TRBJ1-2; tentative D call: TRBD1 (6 bases). CDR3 length equals 13 residues. The germline V and J ends were trimmed by 2 bases and 6 bases, with 13 bases remaining between them. Germline V lookup: CDR1 SQVTM, CDR2 ANQGSEA. The CDR3 DNA reads TGCAGCGTTGAATGGGGGGCTTGGAATGGCTACACCTTC. This sequence encodes CSVEWGAWNGYTF.

Many counts were recorded for this clonotype. V usage is TRBV12-3 or TRBV12-4 and J usage is TRBJ1-1; D call uncertain. The length of the CDR3 is 14 residues. Deletions cut 6 bases from V and 7 bases from J, with 18 bases between. The CDR3 spells CASSPPHKLGEAFF. The CDR3 region has the DNA TGTGCCAGCAGCCCCCCCCACAAGTTGGGTGAAGCTTTCTTT.

In the case of this clonotype: A single base separates this from a much larger clone, so it may be a read error. The chain combines TRBV5-1 with TRBJ1-1, with TRBD1 matching over 7 bases. CDR3 length: 14 residues. Germline loops: CDR1 SGHRS, CDR2 YFSETQ. With V trimmed by 3 bases and J by 1 base, 3 bases remained unmatched. The CDR3 nucleotides are TGCGCCAGCAGCTCCGGGACAGCGAACACTGAAGCTTTCTTT. It encodes CASSSGTANTEAFF.

CDR3 DNA: TGTGCCAGCAGCTTAATTACCTCTGGCAGACTGAACACTGAAGCTTTCTTT. It yields the protein CASSLITSGRLNTEAFF. The V and J genes are TRBV28 and TRBJ1-1; D not resolved. V dropped 6 bases and J dropped 0 bases, with 20 bases sitting between them. Germline values: CDR1 MDHEN, CDR2 SYDVKM. The CDR3 runs to 17 residues. The complete variable domain, with remaining parts taken from reference TRBV28 and TRBJ1-1, reads DVKVTQSSRYLVKRTGEKVFLECVQDMDHENMFWYRQDPGLGLRLIYFSYDVKMKEKGDIPEGYSVSREKKERFSLILESASTNQTSMYLCASSLITSGRLNTEAFFGQGTRLTVV.

This clonotype was observed at least ten times. The rearrangement uses TRBV28 and TRBJ1-1; 10 nucleotides line up with TRBD1. The CDR3 spans 18 residues. J lost 0 bases, V lost 0 bases, and 7 bases had no gene match. The germline CDR1 and CDR2 sequences are MDHEN and SYDVKM. CDR3 protein: CASSLWTGGPIMNTEAFF. The CDR3 DNA reads TGTGCCAGCAGTTTATGGACAGGGGGCCCGATAATGAACACTGAAGCTTTCTTT.

This clonotype came up many times. The rearrangement uses TRBV7-6 and TRBJ1-6, with 7 bases lining up with TRBD1. CDR3 length equals 15 residues. Trimming removed 3 bases from V and 10 bases from J; junction bases left unmatched: 9. CDR1 is SGHVS, CDR2 FNYEAQ, per germline. The CDR3 sequence is CASSFKGGGGSPLHF. The DNA for the CDR3 is TGTGCCAGCAGCTTTAAAGGGGGCGGTGGATCACCCCTCCACTTT.

The genes are TRBV27 and TRBJ2-7, with TRBD2 matching over 9 bases. The CDR3 is 17 residues long. Germline V gene sequence: CDR1 MNHEY, CDR2 SMNVEV (reference sequence). Losses at the gene ends were 6 bases for V and 1 base for J; bases not matched to a gene: 13. CDR3 sequence: CASSPTRSGRRSYEQYF. In DNA, the CDR3 is TGTGCCAGCAGCCCTACGCGAAGCGGGAGGAGGTCCTACGAGCAGTACTTC.

This sequence joins TRBV7-2 and TRBJ2-7, with D perhaps matching TRBD1 or TRBD2 (5 bases each). Germline V gives CDR1 SGHTA, CDR2 FQGNSA. The CDR3 runs 13 residues. Trimming cost V 5 bases and J 9 bases, with 17 bases left between them. CDR3 protein: CASSPARGPGQYF. The CDR3 nucleotides are TGTGCCAGCAGCCCAGCGAGGGGCCCGGGGCAGTACTTC.

The table lists this clonotype with a count of one. The chain recombines TRBV30 with TRBJ1-2; D not certain. CDR1 GTSNPN and CDR2 SVGIG come from the germline V gene (reference sequence). CDR3 size: 12 residues. V shed 0 bases and J shed 4 bases, with 6 bases lying between them. The CDR3 reads CAWSVAFYGYTF. In DNA, the CDR3 is TGTGCCTGGAGTGTTGCCTTCTATGGCTACACCTTC.

The V gene is TRBV15, the J gene TRBJ2-5; possible D gene TRBD1, 6 bases. CDR3 length: 15 residues. V dropped 2 bases and J dropped 5 bases, with 15 bases sitting between them. Germline V gene data show CDR1 as LNHNV and CDR2 as YYDKDF (reference sequence). The CDR3, as DNA: TGTGCCACCAGCAGACCATTAACAGGGTTGGAGACCCAGTACTTC. This codes for CATSRPLTGLETQYF.

There are many counts of this clonotype. This chain uses TRBV5-4 with TRBJ2-2; 13 nucleotides match TRBD2. V lost 7 bases, J lost 4 bases, and 1 base stayed unmatched. This CDR3 spans 14 amino acids. Per the germline V gene, CDR1 is SGHNT and CDR2 is YYREEE (reference sequence). CDR3 sequence (DNA): TGTGCCAGCGGACTAGCGGGAGTCACCGGGGAGCTGTTTTTT. Translating gives CASGLAGVTGELFF.

The chain employs TRBV9 and TRBJ2-5; 10 bases line up with TRBD2. The CDR3 is 17 amino acids. The J segment lost 4 bases and the V segment lost 0 bases, leaving 9 bases of the junction unmatched. The germline V gene has CDR1 SGDLS and CDR2 YYNGEE. This CDR3 reads CASSVGASGSRVETQYF. The CDR3 nucleotides read TGTGCCAGCAGCGTAGGTGCTAGCGGGAGTCGAGTAGAGACCCAGTACTTC.

Remarks on this clonotype: Without the conserved terminal phenylalanine or tryptophan, this CDR3 likely stems from a read error. The chain employs TRBV20-1 and TRBJ1-2, with D maybe TRBD1 (5 bases). CDR1 and CDR2 from the germline V gene are DFQATT and SNEGSKA (reference sequence). This CDR3 region has 14 residues. The ends were cut back, 3 bases at V and 2 bases at J, with 13 bases in the middle. CDR3 DNA: TGCAGTGCTAGGGGGACGGGACGAAACTATGGCTACACCCTC. Translated, it gives CSARGTGRNYGYTL.

This chain connects TRBV27 to TRBJ2-7; D not certain. The V end was cut by 6 bases, the J end by 0 bases, with 12 bases between. CDR1 and CDR2 from the germline V gene are MNHEY and SMNVEV (reference sequence). The CDR3 consists of 14 residues. CDR3 in amino acids: CASSPRWDSYEQYF. The DNA of the CDR3 is TGTGCCAGCAGCCCACGGTGGGACTCCTACGAGCAGTACTTC.

V and J are TRBV6-1 and TRBJ2-5; 11 bases line up with TRBD1. Germline V lookup: CDR1 MNHNS, CDR2 SASEGT. V lost 5 bases and J lost 4; bases outside the gene matches: 9. CDR3 size: 16 residues. The CDR3 loop reads CASSKLGQGAGETQYF. The CDR3 nucleotides are TGTGCCAGCAGTAAACTAGGACAGGGGGCAGGAGAGACCCAGTACTTC.

Many counts were recorded for this clonotype. The chain links TRBV6-1 to TRBJ1-6; TRBD1 aligns across 8 bases. The CDR3 covers 14 residues. Germline CDR1 and CDR2: MNHNS and SASEGT. Unmatched junction bases numbered 6, after V lost 6 bases and J lost 8 bases. The DNA for the CDR3 is TGTGCCAGCAGGCTTGGGACAGGTGATTCACCCCTCCACTTT. As protein: CASRLGTGDSPLHF.

This clonotype was recorded many times. Given a much more abundant clone one base away, this may be a read error. The chain is built from TRBV7-3 and TRBJ2-2; TRBD2 matches at 7 bases. CDR3 length: 14 residues. Losses at the gene ends were 6 bases for V and 3 bases for J; bases not matched to a gene: 4. The germline gives CDR1 SGHTA, CDR2 FQGTGA. The CDR3 DNA reads as TGTGCCAGCAGGGCTAGCGGAGACACCGGGGAGCTGTTTTTT. It is translated as CASRASGDTGELFF.

This clonotype was picked up many times. This chain joins TRBV28 and TRBJ2-7, with TRBD2 matching 9 bases. V lost 6 bases to trimming and J lost 7 bases; unmatched junction nucleotides: 7. This CDR3 has 13 amino acids. CDR1 MDHEN and CDR2 SYDVKM come from the germline V gene. The CDR3 reads CASSSGGRREQYF. The CDR3 coding sequence is TGTGCCAGCAGCAGCGGGGGGCGAAGAGAGCAGTACTTC.